This TCR beta chain was observed in a study of shared clonotypes between healthy human individuals. Study overall: Sampling drew on donors who were two women and a few men aged 18 to 49.

Clones were sequenced by immunoSEQ multiplex PCR, and TCRdb holds only the in-frame ones, with some missing. The sample includes about 2 million clones, roughly 94% of them seen just once. Naive CD8 cells lacked CD45RO and underwent positive selection for CCR7, leaving out terminally differentiated effector memory CD45RA+ cells. All the donors were Caucasian adults who lived in Nashville, Tennessee. This CDR3 spans 12 amino acids. V trimming: 2 bases; J trimming: 7 bases; junction bases outside the gene matches: 4. The V gene's germline CDR1 is GTSNPN and CDR2 SVGIG (reference sequence). With respect to this clone: Antigen: not known.

Overall study findings and caveats: Some naive CD4 clonotypes, approximately 4.5%, turned up in common across several donors. Only blood underwent sampling, and tissue repertoires likely differ.

The chain joins TRBV30 to TRBJ1-1; 7 bases are a match to TRBD1. Sequencing used naive CD8+ T cells sorted from blood. This clonotype was obtained from a young man in good health. The CDR3 loop is CAWSHGDSEAFF. CDR3 nucleotides: TGTGCCTGGAGTCACGGGGACAGTGAAGCTTTCTTT.